Listed here are 7 T cell receptor beta chains from one sample, sequenced in a study of cytomegalovirus exposure and HLA in healthy donors. 13 Jbeta primers and 60 Vbeta primers were used for the PCR. TCRdb's copy holds only in-frame clones and misses some; the assay was immunoSEQ multiplex PCR. The profile shows about 43,000 clones, roughly half of them singletons. Specimen: PBMCs. The source of these receptors is a man between 60 and 75 years old in good health and CMV-seronegative.

This clone was found a few times. The chain recombines TRBV28 with TRBJ2-6; possible D gene TRBD1, 6 bases. Looked up from germline, CDR1 is MDHEN and CDR2 is SYDVKM. The CDR3 contains 16 residues. Trimming shortened V by 2 bases and J by 4 bases, and 12 bases separated the two germline ends. CDR3 protein: CASSLNRATGANVLTF. CDR3 coding DNA: TGTGCCAGCAGTTTAAACAGGGCGACAGGGGCCAACGTCCTGACTTTC. The full variable domain, completed using reference TRBV28 and TRBJ2-6, is DVKVTQSSRYLVKRTGEKVFLECVQDMDHENMFWYRQDPGLGLRLIYFSYDVKMKEKGDIPEGYSVSREKKERFSLILESASTNQTSMYLCASSLNRATGANVLTFGAGSRLTVL.

The V gene is TRBV6-5, the J gene TRBJ1-2; 7 bases line up with TRBD1. Germline lookup yields CDR1 MNHEY and CDR2 SVGAGI. CDR3 size: 12 residues. V trimming: 11 bases; J trimming: 3 bases; junction bases outside the gene matches: 6. The CDR3 DNA follows: TGTGCCGCAAGACAGGGAGACTATGGCTACACCTTC. Translated: CAARQGDYGYTF.

This sequence joins TRBV5-1 and TRBJ1-5; 10 positions agree with TRBD1. V was clipped by 4 bases and J by 4 bases; unmatched bases: 5. Germline V lookup: CDR1 SGHRS, CDR2 YFSETQ. This CDR3 is 15 amino acids long. The CDR3 sequence: CASSPSDRGNQPQHF. The CDR3 DNA reads TGCGCCAGCAGCCCTTCGGACAGGGGGAATCAGCCCCAGCATTTT. Drawing the rest from reference TRBV5-1 and TRBJ1-5, the complete variable domain is KAGVTQTPRYLIKTRGQQVTLSCSPISGHRSVSWYQQTPGQGLQFLFEYFSETQRNKGNFPGRFSGRQFSNSRSEMNVSTLELGDSALYLCASSPSDRGNQPQHFGDGTRLSIL.

This chain uses TRBV7-9 with TRBJ2-1; a possible D gene is TRBD2 (6 bases). The V end lost 5 bases, the J end lost 7 bases, and 12 bases lay between the germline ends. The CDR3 covers 13 residues. From germline, CDR1 is SEHNR and CDR2 FQNEAQ (reference sequence). CDR3 sequence reads: CASSLAGLNEQFF. CDR3 DNA sequence: TGTGCCAGCAGCCTGGCTGGACTAAATGAGCAGTTCTTC.

The chain has TRBV7-2 and TRBJ2-3; 8 bases align to TRBD1. Trimming took 4 bases from V and 3 from J; bases not matched to a gene: 6. CDR1 is SGHTA, CDR2 FQGNSA, per germline. The CDR3 has 15 amino acids. The CDR3 loop reads CASSSQGAYTDTQYF. The CDR3 DNA reads as TGTGCCAGCAGCTCCCAGGGGGCGTATACAGATACGCAGTATTTT.

Comments on this clone: At the DNA level, this CDR3 is encoded by other sequences in the same sample as well. The chain employs TRBV28 and TRBJ1-2; 9 bases line up with TRBD1. CDR3 length equals 12 residues. CDR1 is MDHEN, CDR2 SYDVKM, per germline. V was pared by 5 bases and J by 8 bases, with 3 bases of the junction left unmatched. The CDR3 spells CASSRQGGGYTF. The CDR3 nucleotides read TGTGCCAGCAGTCGACAGGGGGGGGGCTACACCTTC.

This rearrangement joins TRBV4-2 to TRBJ2-5; 12 bases are a match to TRBD2. This CDR3 is built from 16 residues. Germline trimming cut 1 base from V and 3 bases from J; bases unmatched to any gene: 3. Germline loops: CDR1 LGHNA, CDR2 YNFKEQ. CDR3 DNA sequence: TGTGCCAGCAGCCAAGGAAGGACTAGCGGGGAAGAGACCCAGTACTTC. This codes for CASSQGRTSGEETQYF.